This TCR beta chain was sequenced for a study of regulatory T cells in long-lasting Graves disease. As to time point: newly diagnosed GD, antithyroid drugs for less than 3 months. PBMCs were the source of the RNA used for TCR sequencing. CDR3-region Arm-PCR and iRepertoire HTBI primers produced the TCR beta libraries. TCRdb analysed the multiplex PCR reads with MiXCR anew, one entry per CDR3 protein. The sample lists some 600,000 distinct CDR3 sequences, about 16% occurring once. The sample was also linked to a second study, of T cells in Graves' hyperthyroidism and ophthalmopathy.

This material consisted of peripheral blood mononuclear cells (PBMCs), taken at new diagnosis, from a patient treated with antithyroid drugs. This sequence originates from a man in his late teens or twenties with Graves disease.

The CDR3 sequence is CASSEGVGNYNEQFF. Here the CDR3 DNA reads TGTGCCAGCAGTGAGGGAGTAGGGAACTACAATGAGCAGTTCTTC. V and J are TRBV6-1 and TRBJ2-1; TRBD2 is a possible D gene (5 bases). The V gene lost 3 bases and the J gene lost 3 bases, with 12 bases spanning the gap. This CDR3 has 15 residues. Germline lookup yields CDR1 MNHNS and CDR2 SASEGT.